This T cell receptor (beta chain) comes out of a study of vaccination and CD4 T cells after COVID-19. Study at large: Cells were stimulated with overlapping spike peptide pools from SARS-CoV-2, HCoV-NL63, HCoV-OC43 and HCoV-229E. Each control was exposed to a CEFX pool, an HIV-1 Nef pool, or no peptide at all.

In the case of this clonotype: Its antigen is as yet unknown.

Regarding treatment: approximately 9-day PBMC culture with coronavirus spike peptide pools or control peptides (ViraFEST assay). Gathered ahead of the COVID-19 pandemic (2011-2018) were the CD4+ T cells of the unexposed donor. Cultured CD4+ T cells had their DNA profiled by the Oncomine TCR Beta short-read assay. The genomic DNA was obtained from cultured CD4+ T cells by extraction with the QIAamp micro DNA kit. TCRdb used MiXCR to reprocess the PCR reads, holding one entry per CDR3 protein. The data show 8,000 to 9,500 distinct CDR3 sequences, with 30% to 35% seen just once and 25% to 35% held by the top ten. The CDR3 runs 14 residues. Germline CDR1 is MNHNS and CDR2 is SASEGT. The junction had 6 bases not matched to a gene; V was cut back by 8 bases and J by 4 bases.

This TCR came from a human donor in good health. Input material: CD4+ T cells from blood, cultured in vitro. The chain is built from TRBV6-1 and TRBJ1-1; the match to TRBD1 covers 11 bases. The CDR3, as DNA: TGTGCCAGCGGGACAGGGGGAGGGTTCACTGAAGCTTTCTTT. As protein: CASGTGGGFTEAFF.